This T cell receptor beta chain was recorded in a study of vaccination effects on CD4 cells after COVID-19 (dated by TCRdb to between 2021 and 2023). Looking at the study overall: In the ViraFEST assay, PBMC were stimulated with viral peptide pools, and TCR sequencing was then used to find antigen-specific CD4+ T cell clonotypes based on their expansion. Some 2.2 million PBMC per well were cultured in IMDM with around 5.3% human AB serum, roughly 10 IU/ml IL-2 and gentamicin, plus 10 ug/ml peptides. Post-vaccine samples across the study were collected a median of 72 days after the second dose, with a range of 14 to 241. The Oncomine TCR Beta short-read assay on an Illumina iSeq 100 was used to sequence cultures from other donors in the study. The study compared SARS-CoV-2 spike-specific CD4+ TCR repertoires before and after mRNA vaccination in COVID-19 convalescent patients and infection-naive vaccine recipients. A total of ten to eleven COVID-19 convalescent patients and a few SARS-CoV-2-naive healthy vaccine recipients were included in the full study. Beyond this particular receptor, the publication reports: Among healthy vaccine recipients, nearly all vaccine-induced clones were SARS-CoV-2 mono-reactive, and just 1 of 255 was cross-reactive with common cold coronaviruses. The study was limited by a small number of convalescent patients and lacked early post-infection timepoints. Marked clonal contraction was observed in both infection-induced and vaccine-induced clones at late post-vaccination timepoints, consistent with waning T cell responses.

In regard to this clone: There is no known antigen for this receptor. No base-level quality is on record; no much larger clone is a single base apart.

After around eleven days of culture, CD4+ T cells were isolated with the EasySep CD4+ T cell isolation kit. Participants received two doses of either the BNT162b2 or the mRNA-1273 mRNA SARS-CoV-2 vaccine. Healthy vaccine recipients had no prior SARS-CoV-2 infection, confirmed by negative nucleocapsid antibodies before and after vaccination. On days 3 and 7, half of the culture medium was replaced with fresh IL-2-containing medium. Each peptide stimulation condition was cultured in triplicate wells unless otherwise noted. PBMC were separated from whole blood using Ficoll-Paque Plus gradient centrifugation and were then either cryopreserved at -140C or used fresh. The QIAamp micro DNA kit was used to extract genomic DNA from the cultured CD4+ T cells. Library method: the immunoSEQ multiplex PCR assay. DNA from the cultured and isolated CD4+ T cells underwent TCR beta CDR3 sequencing. In the authors' own workflow: The analysis removed non-productive TCR sequences, trimmed reads to the CDR3 region, and retained only CDR3s that were 7 or more amino acids long. The MANAFEST web app was used to identify antigen-specific clonotypes by comparing expansion in peptide wells with expansion in reference cultures. To be called positive, a clone needed expansion at FDR<0.05 compared with the reference and with all other wells, an odds ratio greater than 5, and a frequency greater than 0.1% in two replicate wells. Clonotypes significantly expanded in SARS-CoV-2 spike wells and in at least one common cold coronavirus spike condition were defined as cross-reactive. CDR3 similarity was assessed by Levenshtein distance with the stringdist R package, and unrooted trees were built with ape in R 3.6.1. TCRdb limited this immuneACCESS table to in-frame rearrangements with V and J called. A share of clones is missing; checked studies link under half to unresolved V genes, and the rest is unexplained. The V and J calls and the clone size are those of that table, but D and trimming were determined from the DNA. This sample has tens of thousands of clones in its table, and about 67% of those were observed once. Of the sample, about 2.2% falls within the top ten clones.

Sequenced here: CD4+ T cells from PBMCs cultured without peptide, sampled after COVID-19 vaccination. The receptor's source is a human donor who received a COVID-19 vaccine.

At the DNA level, the sequence is TGTGCCAGCAGCCAAATGGGACGAACTGCAGATACGCAGTATTTT. It is translated as CASSQMGRTADTQYF. Here the chain combines TRBV3-1 (or the pseudogene TRBV3-2) and TRBJ2-3; the D call is possibly TRBD1 or TRBD2, each sharing 5 bases. The germline V gene (reference sequence) supplies CDR1 LGHDT and CDR2 YNNKEL. V is reduced by 2 bases and J by 4 bases, leaving a spacing of 13 bases between them. From its cysteine to its phenylalanine, the CDR3 spans 15 amino acids. Only the CDR3 DNA stays, 45 bases, in frame from base 1.